The rows below give T cell receptor beta chains drawn from one sample of a study of blood T cell repertoires in COVID-19. The table came from immunoSEQ multiplex PCR; TCRdb's copy has only in-frame clones and leaves some out. The data hold more than 85,000 clones, with 81% observed a single time. Sample: peripheral blood. Receptors originate from a man aged 80 or over with acute or convalescent COVID-19. Each CDR3 is given with its conserved first and last residue. The D gene is left open where the match is weak. Some rows have no size entry. The others give once, few or many, or a class for an expanded clone.

v_gene,j_gene,abundance,d_gene,CDR3nt,CDR3aa
TRBV11-2,TRBJ2-1,.,TRBD1,TGTGCCAGCAGCGTTGCCGGGACAGTGTACAATGAGCAGTTCTTC,CASSVAGTVYNEQFF
TRBV18,TRBJ1-1,.,.,TGTGCCAGCTCACCGGGTCGAGGGGAGGCGGCTTTCTTT,CASSPGRGEAAFF
TRBV2,TRBJ2-5,.,.,TGTGCCAGCAGTGGGCTTGGAGGGCACCAAGAGACCCAGTACTTC,CASSGLGGHQETQYF
TRBV5-1,TRBJ2-6,once,.,TGCGCCAGCAGCTTGTCGCCGGGGTTTGGGGCCAACGTCCTGACTTTC,CASSLSPGFGANVLTF
TRBV5-1,TRBJ2-7,.,.,TGCGCCAGCAGCGCGGTCCGAGGCGGCTCCTACGAGCAGTACTTC,CASSAVRGGSYEQYF
TRBV5-1,TRBJ2-3,.,TRBD2,TGCGCCAGCAGCCGGAGGACTAGCGAAAGCACAGATACGCAGTATTTT,CASSRRTSESTDTQYF
TRBV11-2,TRBJ2-7,.,TRBD1,TGTGCCAGCAGCAAAAGGGACAGCTCCTACGAGCAGTACTTC,CASSKRDSSYEQYF
TRBV9,TRBJ2-1,.,TRBD2,TGTGCCAGCAGTCTTACTAGCGGAAAGATCAATGAGCAGTTCTTC,CASSLTSGKINEQFF
TRBV7-2,TRBJ1-2,.,.,TGTGCCAGCAGCACCCGACAGGACCTGGGGCGACTATATGGCTACACCTTC,CASSTRQDLGRLYGYTF
TRBV7-2,TRBJ1-6,.,.,TGTGCCAGCAGCCCGACCGCCGGGAAAGGGTCACCCCTCCACTTT,CASSPTAGKGSPLHF
TRBV27,TRBJ2-2,few,TRBD2,TGTGCCAGCAACGCGGGAGTCAACCCCGGGGAGCTGTTTTTT,CASNAGVNPGELFF
TRBV4-1,TRBJ1-5,.,.,TGCGCCAGCAGCCAAGTTGTCTATAGGGGTGGGCAGCCCCAGCATTTT,CASSQVVYRGGQPQHF
TRBV10-3,TRBJ1-6,.,TRBD1,TGTGCCATCAGTGACGCCGGGACAGGGGAGTCACCCCTCCACTTT,CAISDAGTGESPLHF
TRBV7-2,TRBJ2-7,few,.,TGTGCCAGCAGCTTTTCCAGCTCCTACGAGCAGTACTTC,CASSFSSSYEQYF
TRBV28,TRBJ2-4,.,TRBD1,TGTGCCAGCAGTTTATCGGGACAGGGGCAAAACATTCAGTACTTC,CASSLSGQGQNIQYF
TRBV6-6,TRBJ1-5,.,.,TGTGCCAGCAGTTCCATGCAGTGGAATCAGCCCCAGCATTTT,CASSSMQWNQPQHF
TRBV11-3,TRBJ2-1,once,TRBD2,TGTGCCAGCAGCCCCCGGGGGGTTGATGAGCAGTTCTTC,CASSPRGVDEQFF
TRBV28,TRBJ1-5,.,.,TGTGCCAGCAGTCCTCCCCGTTCGAACAGGGTGCCAAATCAGCCCCAGCATTTT,CASSPPRSNRVPNQPQHF
TRBV3-1/TRBV3-2,TRBJ1-5,few,.,TGTGCCAGCAGCCAAGAAGGGCGCGGGCGGAATCAGCCCCAGCATTTT,CASSQEGRGRNQPQHF
TRBV7-9,TRBJ2-2,few,.,TGTGCCACCGGACAGAACACCGGGGAGCTGTTTTTT,CATGQNTGELFF
TRBV5-1,TRBJ1-1,.,TRBD1,TGCGCCAGCAGCCCTCGACAGGGGCTGAACACTGAAGCTTTCTTT,CASSPRQGLNTEAFF
TRBV27,TRBJ1-2,.,.,TGTGCCAGCAGTTCGCAGGGCCCCCTAGGCTATGGCTACACCTTC,CASSSQGPLGYGYTF
TRBV5-1,TRBJ2-6,once,TRBD2,TGCGCCAGCAGCTTGGTAGGTCAGGGGATCCTAGCGGGACCTGGGGCCAACGTCCTGACTTTC,CASSLVGQGILAGPGANVLTF
TRBV12-3/TRBV12-4,TRBJ2-1,.,TRBD1,TGTGCCAGCAGCCAGACAGGGGAGCAGTTCTTC,CASSQTGEQFF
TRBV12-3/TRBV12-4,TRBJ2-2,.,TRBD1,TGTGCCAGCAGCCCAGACAGGGCCGGGGAGCTGTTTTTT,CASSPDRAGELFF
TRBV5-4,TRBJ2-1,.,TRBD2,TGTGCCAGCACCCTGCCCAGCGGGAGCCCCGATGAGCAGTTCTTC,CASTLPSGSPDEQFF
TRBV11-2,TRBJ2-1,.,TRBD2,TGTGCCAGCAGCACTCGGACTAGCGGGAGACTGCATGAGCAGTTCTTC,CASSTRTSGRLHEQFF
TRBV7-2,TRBJ1-3,.,.,TGTGCCAGCAGCTTTGAGAAGGGGAACACCATATATTTT,CASSFEKGNTIYF
TRBV3-1/TRBV3-2,TRBJ2-3,.,.,TGTGCCAGCAGCCCCCTCTGGCTCACAGATACGCAGTATTTT,CASSPLWLTDTQYF
TRBV6-4,TRBJ2-1,.,TRBD2,TGTGCCAGCAGCCTTACGGGACTAGCGGGAGTAGGGCAGTTCTTC,CASSLTGLAGVGQFF
TRBV30,TRBJ1-1,.,.,TGTGCCGGGAACAGGTTCATGAACACTGAAGCTTTCTTT,CAGNRFMNTEAFF
TRBV25-1,TRBJ1-4,.,.,TGTGCCAGCAGTGTCGCCTCGGGGGAGGATGAAAAACTGTTTTTT,CASSVASGEDEKLFF
TRBV11-2,TRBJ2-7,.,.,TGTGCCAGCAGCTCCAAACGGACAGCCACCTACGAGCAGTACTTC,CASSSKRTATYEQYF
TRBV19,TRBJ1-5,.,TRBD1,TGTGCCACCGCCTCCGGGACAGGGTCAAGTCAGCCCCAGCATTTT,CATASGTGSSQPQHF
TRBV28,TRBJ2-7,few,.,TGTGCCAGTCAGGGGGGCCCTTTGAGGAGCGAGCAGTACTTC,CASQGGPLRSEQYF
TRBV2,TRBJ1-6,.,.,TGTGCCAGCAGCCGGGACGCGGGCGGGGAATCACCCCTCCACTTT,CASSRDAGGESPLHF
TRBV10-2,TRBJ2-7,.,TRBD1,TGCGCCAGCAGGGGACAGGGGGTAGCTAACGAGCAGTACTTC,CASRGQGVANEQYF